This T cell receptor beta chain was recovered during a study of T cells in Graves' hyperthyroidism and ophthalmopathy. Overall study findings and caveats: Ophthalmopathy was model-predicted a median about six months pre-onset.

Orbital computed tomography, thyroid ultrasound, serum thyroxine and TRAb, and clinical symptoms together informed the diagnoses. It was 10 ml of fresh peripheral blood that supplied the PBMCs. The CDR3 covers 18 residues. The V gene's germline CDR1 is SNHLY and CDR2 FYNNEI. V lost 8 bases and J 1 base, leaving 26 bases between the germline ends. This clonotype was seen at least ten times. Its cognate antigen is unknown. The CDR3 regions of TCR beta were amplified from RNA transcripts. The HTBI set primed first-round TCR CDR3 RT-PCR. TCRdb analysed the multiplex PCR reads with MiXCR anew, one entry per CDR3 protein. Here the sample spans more than 300,000 distinct CDR3 sequences, about 18% being singletons.

Source material: blood. This sequence was found in a woman in her 30s with Graves' hyperthyroidism that later progressed to Graves' ophthalmopathy. The J gene is TRBJ2-5, the V gene TRBV2; weak D call: TRBD2 (6 bases). DNA for the CDR3: TGTGCCAGCCTCGCATATGGGGACTTAAAAACGGGCCAAGAGACCCAGTACTTC. It yields the protein CASLAYGDLKTGQETQYF.